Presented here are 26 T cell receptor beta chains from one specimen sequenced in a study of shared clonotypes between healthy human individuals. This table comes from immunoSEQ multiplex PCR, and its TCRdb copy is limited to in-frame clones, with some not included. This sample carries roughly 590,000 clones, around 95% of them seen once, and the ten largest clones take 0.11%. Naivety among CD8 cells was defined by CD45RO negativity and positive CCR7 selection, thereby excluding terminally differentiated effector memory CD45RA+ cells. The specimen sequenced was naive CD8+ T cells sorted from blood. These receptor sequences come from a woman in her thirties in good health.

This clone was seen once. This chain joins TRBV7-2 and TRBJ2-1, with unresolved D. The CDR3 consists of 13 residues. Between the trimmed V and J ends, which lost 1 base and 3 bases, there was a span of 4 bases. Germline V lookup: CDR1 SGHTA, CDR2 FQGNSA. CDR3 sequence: CASSLGIYNEQFF. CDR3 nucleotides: TGTGCCAGCAGCTTAGGGATCTACAATGAGCAGTTCTTC.

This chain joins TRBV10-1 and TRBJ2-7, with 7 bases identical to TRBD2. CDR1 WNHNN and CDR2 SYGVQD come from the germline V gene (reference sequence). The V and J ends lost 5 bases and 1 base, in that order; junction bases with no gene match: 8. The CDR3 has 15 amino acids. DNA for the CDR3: TGCGCCAGCAGTCAAGAGCGGGGATTATCCTACGAGCAGTACTTC. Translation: CASSQERGLSYEQYF.

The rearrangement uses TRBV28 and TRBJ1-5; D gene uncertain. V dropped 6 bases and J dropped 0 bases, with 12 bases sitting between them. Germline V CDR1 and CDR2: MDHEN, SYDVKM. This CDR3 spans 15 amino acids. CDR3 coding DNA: TGTGCCAGCAGAGACCTGTGGGATAGCAATCAGCCCCAGCATTTT. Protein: CASRDLWDSNQPQHF.

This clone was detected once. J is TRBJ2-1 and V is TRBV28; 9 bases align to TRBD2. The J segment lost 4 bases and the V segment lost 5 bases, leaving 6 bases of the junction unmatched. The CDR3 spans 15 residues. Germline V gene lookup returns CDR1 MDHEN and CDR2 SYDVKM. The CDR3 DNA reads TGTGCCAGCAGTACTGTAGCGGGAGAGTACAATGAGCAGTTCTTC. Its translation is CASSTVAGEYNEQFF.

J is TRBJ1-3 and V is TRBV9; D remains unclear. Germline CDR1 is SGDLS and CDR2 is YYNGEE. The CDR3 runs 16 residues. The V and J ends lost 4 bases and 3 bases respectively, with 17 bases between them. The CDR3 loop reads CASSPEEGARGNTIYF. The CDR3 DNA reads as TGTGCCAGCAGCCCCGAGGAGGGAGCTCGTGGAAACACCATATATTTT.

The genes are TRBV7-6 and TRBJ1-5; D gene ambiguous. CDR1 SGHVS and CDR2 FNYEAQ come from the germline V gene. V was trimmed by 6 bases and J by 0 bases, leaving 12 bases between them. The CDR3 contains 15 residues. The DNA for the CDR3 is TGTGCCAGCAGTCTAAGGGCAGATAGCAATCAGCCCCAGCATTTT. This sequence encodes CASSLRADSNQPQHF.

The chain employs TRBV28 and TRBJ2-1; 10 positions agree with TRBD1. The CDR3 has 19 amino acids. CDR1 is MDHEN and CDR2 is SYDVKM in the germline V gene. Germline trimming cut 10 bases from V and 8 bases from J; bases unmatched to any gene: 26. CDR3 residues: CAITRGILFGTGVSDEQFF. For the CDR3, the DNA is TGTGCCATCACCCGGGGTATATTGTTCGGGACAGGGGTTTCGGATGAGCAGTTCTTC. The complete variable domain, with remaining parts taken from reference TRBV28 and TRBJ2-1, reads DVKVTQSSRYLVKRTGEKVFLECVQDMDHENMFWYRQDPGLGLRLIYFSYDVKMKEKGDIPEGYSVSREKKERFSLILESASTNQTSMYLCAITRGILFGTGVSDEQFFGPGTRLTVL.

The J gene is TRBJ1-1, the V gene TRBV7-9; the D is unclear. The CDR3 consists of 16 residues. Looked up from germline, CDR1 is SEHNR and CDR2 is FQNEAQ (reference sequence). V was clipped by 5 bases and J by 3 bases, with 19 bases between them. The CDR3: CASSPPVAGADTEAFF. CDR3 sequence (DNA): TGTGCCAGCAGCCCACCGGTAGCGGGCGCGGACACTGAAGCTTTCTTT.

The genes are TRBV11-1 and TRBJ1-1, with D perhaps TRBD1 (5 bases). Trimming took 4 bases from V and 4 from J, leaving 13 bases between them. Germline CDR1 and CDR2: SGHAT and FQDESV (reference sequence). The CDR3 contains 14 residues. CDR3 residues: CASSSTGAGTEAFF. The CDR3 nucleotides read TGTGCCAGCAGCTCAACAGGAGCGGGCACTGAAGCTTTCTTT.

This chain's CDR3 is CASSEGQGTEAFF. The CDR3 DNA reads TGCGCCAGCAGCGAAGGACAGGGCACTGAAGCTTTCTTT. The genes are TRBV4-1 and TRBJ1-1, with 8 nucleotides matching TRBD1. The CDR3 runs to 13 residues. Germline assignment: CDR1 MGHRA and CDR2 YSYEKL. The ends lost 5 bases at V and 4 bases at J; junction bases unmatched: 3.

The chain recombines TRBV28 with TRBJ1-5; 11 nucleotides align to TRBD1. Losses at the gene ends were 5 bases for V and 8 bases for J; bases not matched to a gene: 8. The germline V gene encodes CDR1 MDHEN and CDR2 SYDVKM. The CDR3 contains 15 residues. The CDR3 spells CASSKDRGRSEPQHF. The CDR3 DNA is TGTGCCAGCAGTAAGGACAGGGGGCGCTCAGAGCCCCAGCATTTT.

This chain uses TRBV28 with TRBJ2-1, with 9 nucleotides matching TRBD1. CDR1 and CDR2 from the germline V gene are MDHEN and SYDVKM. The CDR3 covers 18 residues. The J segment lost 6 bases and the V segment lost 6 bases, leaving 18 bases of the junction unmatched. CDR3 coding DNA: TGTGCCAGCAGCCTACAGGGGGCGGTTAGACCCCTCTCCAATGAGCAGTTCTTC. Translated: CASSLQGAVRPLSNEQFF.

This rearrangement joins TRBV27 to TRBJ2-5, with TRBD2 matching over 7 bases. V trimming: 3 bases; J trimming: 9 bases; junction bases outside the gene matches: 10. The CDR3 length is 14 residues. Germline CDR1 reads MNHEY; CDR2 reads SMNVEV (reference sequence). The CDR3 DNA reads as TGTGCCAGCAGTTTTGGCGCGGGAGCTGCGGCCCAGTACTTC. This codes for CASSFGAGAAAQYF.

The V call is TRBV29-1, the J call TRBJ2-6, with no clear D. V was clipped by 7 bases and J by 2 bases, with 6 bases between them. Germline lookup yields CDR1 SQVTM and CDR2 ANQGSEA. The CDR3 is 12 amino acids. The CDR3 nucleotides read TGCAGCGCCGTTCCTGGGGCCAACGTCCTGACTTTC. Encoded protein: CSAVPGANVLTF.

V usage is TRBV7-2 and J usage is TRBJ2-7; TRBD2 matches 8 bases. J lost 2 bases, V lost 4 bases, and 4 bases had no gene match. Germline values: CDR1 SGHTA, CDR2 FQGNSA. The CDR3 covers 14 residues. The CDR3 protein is CASSSTSETYEQYF. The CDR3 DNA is TGTGCCAGCAGCTCGACTAGCGAGACCTACGAGCAGTACTTC.

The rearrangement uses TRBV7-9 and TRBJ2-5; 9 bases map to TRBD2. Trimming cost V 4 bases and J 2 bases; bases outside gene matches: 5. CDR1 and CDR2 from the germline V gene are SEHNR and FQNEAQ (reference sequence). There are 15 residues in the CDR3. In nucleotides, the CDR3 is TGTGCCAGCAGCTCCGGGACTAGCCCGCAAGAGACCCAGTACTTC. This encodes CASSSGTSPQETQYF.

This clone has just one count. In DNA, the CDR3 is TGTGCCAGCAACAGTGGAGGGAACTCCTACAATGAGCAGTTCTTC. As protein: CASNSGGNSYNEQFF. The chain links TRBV9 to TRBJ2-1, with D possibly TRBD2 on 6 matching bases. The CDR3 is made up of 15 amino acids. The V gene's germline CDR1 is SGDLS and CDR2 YYNGEE. Deletions cut 6 bases from V and 0 bases from J, with 13 bases between. The full variable domain, its missing parts supplied by reference TRBV9 and TRBJ2-1, is DSGVTQTPKHLITATGQRVTLRCSPRSGDLSVYWYQQSLDQGLQFLIQYYNGEERAKGNILERFSAQQFPDLHSELNLSSLELGDSALYFCASNSGGNSYNEQFFGPGTRLTVL.

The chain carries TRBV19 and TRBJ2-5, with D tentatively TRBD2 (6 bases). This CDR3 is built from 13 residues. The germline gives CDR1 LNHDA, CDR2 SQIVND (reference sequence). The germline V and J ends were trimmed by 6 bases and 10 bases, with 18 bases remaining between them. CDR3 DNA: TGTGCCAGTAGACAAAGTCAGGAGGGGTACCAGTACTTC. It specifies CASRQSQEGYQYF.

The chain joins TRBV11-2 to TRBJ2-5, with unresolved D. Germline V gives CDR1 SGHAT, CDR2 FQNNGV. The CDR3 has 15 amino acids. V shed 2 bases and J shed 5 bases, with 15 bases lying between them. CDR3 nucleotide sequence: TGTGCCAGCAGCTTAATTGCGAGTGTGTGGGAGACCCAGTACTTC. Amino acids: CASSLIASVWETQYF.

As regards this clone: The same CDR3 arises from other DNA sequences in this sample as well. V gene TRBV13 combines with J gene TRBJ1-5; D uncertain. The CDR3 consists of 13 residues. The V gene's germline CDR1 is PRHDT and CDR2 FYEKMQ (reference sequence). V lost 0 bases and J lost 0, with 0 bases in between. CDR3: CASSLGSNQPQHF. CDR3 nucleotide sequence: TGTGCCAGCAGCTTAGGTAGCAATCAGCCCCAGCATTTT.

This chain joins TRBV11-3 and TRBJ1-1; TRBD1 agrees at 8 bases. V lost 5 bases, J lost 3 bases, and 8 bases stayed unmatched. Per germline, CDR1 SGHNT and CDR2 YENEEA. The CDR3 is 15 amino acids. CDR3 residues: CASSIGQGGDTEAFF. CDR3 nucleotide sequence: TGTGCCAGCAGCATCGGACAGGGAGGGGACACTGAAGCTTTCTTT.

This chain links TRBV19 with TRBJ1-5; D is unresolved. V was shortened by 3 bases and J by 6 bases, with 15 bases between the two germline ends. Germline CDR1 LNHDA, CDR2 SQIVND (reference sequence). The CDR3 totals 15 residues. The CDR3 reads CASSMEDGWSQPQHF. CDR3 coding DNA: TGTGCCAGTAGTATGGAGGATGGGTGGAGTCAGCCCCAGCATTTT.

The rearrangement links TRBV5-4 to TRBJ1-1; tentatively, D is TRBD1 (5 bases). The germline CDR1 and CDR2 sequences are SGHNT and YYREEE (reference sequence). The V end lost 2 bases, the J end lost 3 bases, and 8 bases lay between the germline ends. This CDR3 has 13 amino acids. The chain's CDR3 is CASSLPGDTEAFF. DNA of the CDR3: TGTGCCAGCAGCTTACCGGGGGACACTGAAGCTTTCTTT.

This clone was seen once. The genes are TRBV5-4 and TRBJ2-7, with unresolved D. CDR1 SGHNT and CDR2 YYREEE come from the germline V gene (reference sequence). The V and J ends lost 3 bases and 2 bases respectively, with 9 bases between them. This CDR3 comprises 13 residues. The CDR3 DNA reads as TGTGCCAGCAGCTCGAATTCGGCCTACGAGCAGTACTTC. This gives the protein CASSSNSAYEQYF.

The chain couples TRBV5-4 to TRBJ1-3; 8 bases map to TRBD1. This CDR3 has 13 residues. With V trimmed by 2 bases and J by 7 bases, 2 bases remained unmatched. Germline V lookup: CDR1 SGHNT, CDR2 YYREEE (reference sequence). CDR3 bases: TGTGCCAGCAGCTTTACAGGGGGTAACACCATATATTTT. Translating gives CASSFTGGNTIYF.

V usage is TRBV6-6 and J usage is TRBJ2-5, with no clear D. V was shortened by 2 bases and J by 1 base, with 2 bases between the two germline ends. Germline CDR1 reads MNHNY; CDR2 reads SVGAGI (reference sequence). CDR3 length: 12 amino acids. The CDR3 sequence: CASSYSQETQYF. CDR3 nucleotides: TGTGCCAGCAGTTACAGCCAAGAGACCCAGTACTTC.